One and the same sample provided the 28 T cell receptor beta chains below, sequenced in a study of cytomegalovirus exposure and HLA in healthy donors. A multiplex PCR was run with 60 Vbeta primers and 13 Jbeta primers. Assay used: immunoSEQ multiplex PCR; TCRdb lists only in-frame clones, some missing. The sample has about 170,000 clones, 79% seen once. Sequencing input: PBMCs. These receptors all stem from a woman aged 45-60 years in good health and CMV-seronegative.

This clone was counted a few times. This chain uses TRBV19 with TRBJ2-1, with D tentatively TRBD1 (6 bases). The germline V gene encodes CDR1 LNHDA and CDR2 SQIVND (reference sequence). This CDR3 is built from 14 residues. Between the trimmed V and J ends, which lost 3 bases and 12 bases, there was a span of 18 bases. CDR3 in DNA: TGTGCCAGTAGTATCGGGGCAGGGGAGAGGGTGCAGTTCTTC. Its translation is CASSIGAGERVQFF. The full variable domain, rest sourced from reference TRBV19 and TRBJ2-1, is DGGITQSPKYLFRKEGQNVTLSCEQNLNHDAMYWYRQDPGQGLRLIYYSQIVNDFQKGDIAEGYSVSREKKESFPLTVTSAQKNPTAFYLCASSIGAGERVQFFGPGTRLTVL.

A few counts support this clone. The CDR3, as DNA: TGTGCCAGTAGTATCCTAGTGAACACTGAAGCTTTCTTT. Encoded protein: CASSILVNTEAFF. The chain carries TRBV19 and TRBJ1-1; no firm D call. CDR3 length: 13 residues. Germline assignment: CDR1 LNHDA and CDR2 SQIVND (reference sequence). V lost 3 bases and J lost 0, with 5 bases in between.

The rearrangement links TRBV11-3 to TRBJ2-1; 7 bases are a match to TRBD2. The junction had 7 bases not matched to a gene; V was cut back by 5 bases and J by 6 bases. Per germline, CDR1 SGHNT and CDR2 YENEEA. The CDR3 contains 14 residues. CDR3 nucleotide sequence: TGTGCCAGCAGCACAACCGGGACTATCAATGAGCAGTTCTTC. It translates to CASSTTGTINEQFF.

The V gene is TRBV27, the J gene TRBJ1-1; 10 positions match TRBD1. The ends lost 6 bases at V and 5 bases at J; junction bases unmatched: 12. CDR3 length: 16 residues. The germline CDR1 and CDR2 sequences are MNHEY and SMNVEV (reference sequence). CDR3 sequence: CASSSNPGQGETEAFF. CDR3 DNA: TGTGCCAGCAGCTCCAACCCCGGACAGGGGGAAACTGAAGCTTTCTTT.

This chain links TRBV5-1 with TRBJ2-1, with 7 bases identical to TRBD2. The CDR3 is 13 amino acids. Losses at the gene ends were 7 bases for V and 4 bases for J; bases not matched to a gene: 5. Germline CDR1 is SGHRS and CDR2 is YFSETQ. This CDR3 reads CASAISGYNEQFF. CDR3 nucleotides: TGCGCCAGCGCGATTAGCGGGTACAATGAGCAGTTCTTC.

The chain links TRBV18 to TRBJ2-1, with TRBD2 matching 10 bases. This CDR3 contains 16 residues. CDR1 is KGHSH, CDR2 LQKENI, per germline. With V trimmed by 3 bases and J by 6 bases, 8 bases remained unmatched. CDR3 in amino acids: CASSPLAGDLPNEQFF. The CDR3 DNA reads TGTGCCAGCTCACCCCTAGCGGGAGATCTTCCCAATGAGCAGTTCTTC.

The chain is built from TRBV28 and TRBJ2-3; 8 bases map to TRBD2. This CDR3 has 16 amino acids. CDR1 and CDR2 (germline): MDHEN, SYDVKM. The ends lost 7 bases at V and 0 bases at J; junction bases unmatched: 9. The CDR3 loop is CASKTPSGLSTDTQYF. Here the CDR3 DNA reads TGTGCCAGCAAAACCCCTAGCGGGCTGAGCACAGATACGCAGTATTTT.

The chain couples TRBV19 to TRBJ1-5; D ambiguous. CDR1 and CDR2 from the germline V gene are LNHDA and SQIVND (reference sequence). The V end lost 5 bases, the J end lost 2 bases, and 19 bases lay between the germline ends. CDR3 length: 17 amino acids. The CDR3 DNA reads TGTGCCAGTAGTCCCTCTCGACGGGCCGGGGGCAATCAGCCCCAGCATTTT. Its translation: CASSPSRRAGGNQPQHF.

The gene calls are TRBV19 and TRBJ1-1; D is undetermined. Germline values: CDR1 LNHDA, CDR2 SQIVND (reference sequence). V gave up 0 bases and J gave up 1 base, with 21 bases separating them. This CDR3 contains 19 residues. Here the CDR3 reads CASSIDHRSTIPKNTEAFF. The CDR3 DNA sequence: TGTGCCAGTAGTATAGATCATCGGAGCACTATCCCAAAGAACACTGAAGCTTTCTTT.

This sequence joins TRBV30 and TRBJ1-1; possible D gene TRBD1, 5 bases. Trimming took 4 bases from V and 4 from J, leaving 13 bases between them. This CDR3 is built from 13 residues. Germline V lookup: CDR1 GTSNPN, CDR2 SVGIG (reference sequence). CDR3 DNA: TGTGCCTGGAAGCAATACGACAGCACTGAAGCTTTCTTT. This gives the protein CAWKQYDSTEAFF.

With respect to this clone: Other DNA sequences in the same sample also yield this CDR3. The genes are TRBV10-3 and TRBJ1-6, with D tentatively TRBD1 (5 bases). CDR1 ENHRY and CDR2 SYGVKD come from the germline V gene. The CDR3 is made up of 15 amino acids. The V end was cut by 6 bases, the J end by 5 bases, with 14 bases between. CDR3 bases: TGTGCCATCAGCTTACAGGCGAACAATAATTCACCCCTCCACTTT. Amino acid sequence: CAISLQANNNSPLHF.

The rearrangement joins TRBV7-6 to TRBJ2-2; 13 positions match TRBD2. The CDR3 has 22 amino acids. Germline lookup yields CDR1 SGHVS and CDR2 FNYEAQ. V lost 2 bases, J lost 1 base, and 16 bases stayed unmatched. CDR3: CASSLYSRGGLAGNRNTGELFF. The CDR3 DNA follows: TGTGCCAGCAGCTTATATTCCAGGGGGGGACTAGCGGGGAACAGGAACACCGGGGAGCTGTTTTTT.

The chain links TRBV7-2 to TRBJ1-1; D ambiguous. The germline V gene has CDR1 SGHTA and CDR2 FQGNSA. Trimming took 5 bases from V and 3 from J, leaving 10 bases between them. CDR3 size: 13 residues. The CDR3 nucleotides are TGTGCCAGCAGCGCCGACATGTACACTGAAGCTTTCTTT. Its protein product is CASSADMYTEAFF.

This chain connects TRBV29-1 to TRBJ1-3; possible D gene TRBD1, 5 bases. V was clipped by 3 bases and J by 1 base, with 7 bases between them. Germline CDR1 is SQVTM and CDR2 is ANQGSEA. The CDR3 length is 13 residues. The CDR3 region has the DNA TGCAGCGTTGAGCAGGGTTCTGGAAACACCATATATTTT. Translating it yields CSVEQGSGNTIYF.

The chain recombines TRBV28 with TRBJ1-5; maybe TRBD1 (5 bases). V was shortened by 0 bases and J by 6 bases, with 15 bases between the two germline ends. Germline loops: CDR1 MDHEN, CDR2 SYDVKM. This CDR3 contains 16 residues. The CDR3 sequence is CASSLWRGGIPQPQHF. CDR3 DNA sequence: TGTGCCAGCAGTTTATGGCGGGGGGGTATTCCTCAGCCCCAGCATTTT. The entire variable domain, with the rest obtained from reference TRBV28 and TRBJ1-5, is as follows: DVKVTQSSRYLVKRTGEKVFLECVQDMDHENMFWYRQDPGLGLRLIYFSYDVKMKEKGDIPEGYSVSREKKERFSLILESASTNQTSMYLCASSLWRGGIPQPQHFGDGTRLSIL.

A few counts support this clone. This rearrangement joins TRBV7-2 to TRBJ2-5, with 8 bases that match TRBD2. Germline V gives CDR1 SGHTA, CDR2 FQGNSA. This CDR3 contains 14 residues. V lost 1 base and J lost 5; bases outside the gene matches: 3. The CDR3 nucleotides read TGTGCCAGCAGCTTAGAGGGCGGGGGGGAGACCCAGTACTTC. Its translation: CASSLEGGGETQYF. Variable domain in full (rest from reference TRBV7-2 and TRBJ2-5): GAGVSQSPSNKVTEKGKDVELRCDPISGHTALYWYRQSLGQGLEFLIYFQGNSAPDKSGLPSDRFSAERTGGSVSTLTIQRTQQEDSAVYLCASSLEGGGETQYFGPGTRLLVL.

This sequence joins TRBV28 and TRBJ1-1, with D unclear. Germline CDR1 and CDR2: MDHEN and SYDVKM. This CDR3 has 16 amino acids. Trimming cost V 0 bases and J 3 bases, with 14 bases left between them. The CDR3 protein is CASSLWTGFGDTEAFF. The CDR3 nucleotides read TGTGCCAGCAGTTTATGGACGGGCTTCGGGGACACTGAAGCTTTCTTT.

This clone was picked up one time. The V gene is TRBV14, the J gene TRBJ2-2; a weak D match, TRBD1 (6 bases). Trimming took off 3 bases at V and 0 bases at J, with 8 bases between the two ends. Germline values: CDR1 SGHDN, CDR2 FVKESK. The CDR3 contains 15 residues. The CDR3 spells CASSHGTTNTGELFF. CDR3 nucleotide sequence: TGTGCCAGCAGCCATGGGACAACGAACACCGGGGAGCTGTTTTTT.

This clone was found a few times. CDR3 residues: CASSYSDRGQNSPLHF. The CDR3 nucleotides are TGTGCCAGCAGTTACTCAGACAGGGGGCAAAATTCACCCCTCCACTTT. J is TRBJ1-6 and V is TRBV6-5; 10 nucleotides align to TRBD1. The CDR3 has 16 residues. Germline-derived CDR1 and CDR2 are MNHEY and SVGAGI. Losses at the gene ends were 0 bases for V and 7 bases for J; bases not matched to a gene: 3.

J is TRBJ2-3 and V is TRBV7-9; possible D gene TRBD2, 6 bases. Germline V gene sequence: CDR1 SEHNR, CDR2 FQNEAQ (reference sequence). The V end was cut by 2 bases, the J end by 0 bases, with 15 bases between. CDR3 length: 17 residues. CDR3 protein: CASSLWGAGTSTDTQYF. CDR3 coding DNA: TGTGCCAGCAGCTTATGGGGCGCGGGGACTAGCACAGATACGCAGTATTTT.

The rearrangement links TRBV5-1 to TRBJ1-5; D ambiguous. CDR1 is SGHRS, CDR2 YFSETQ, per germline. Trimming shortened V by 2 bases and J by 7 bases, and 13 bases separated the two germline ends. CDR3 length: 14 amino acids. CDR3 in amino acids: CASSFDMGGQPQHF. In DNA form, the CDR3 reads TGCGCCAGCAGCTTCGACATGGGAGGGCAGCCCCAGCATTTT.

This clone was seen only once. The chain couples TRBV4-2 to TRBJ2-4, with 9 bases aligning to TRBD1. The CDR3 consists of 17 residues. Germline trimming cut 3 bases from V and 0 bases from J; bases unmatched to any gene: 6. Germline V gene sequence: CDR1 LGHNA, CDR2 YNFKEQ. CDR3 nucleotide sequence: TGTGCCAGCAGCCAGGGGGGGACAGGGCTAGCCAAAAACATTCAGTACTTC. Amino acid sequence: CASSQGGTGLAKNIQYF.

The CDR3 region has the DNA TGCGCCAGCAGCCCTCATCCGGGACAGTCCTACAATGAGCAGTTCTTC. Translation: CASSPHPGQSYNEQFF. The V and J genes are TRBV5-1 and TRBJ2-1; the match to TRBD1 covers 7 bases. Germline V gene sequence: CDR1 SGHRS, CDR2 YFSETQ. The CDR3 sequence is 16 residues long. After removal of 4 bases from V and 1 base from J, the junction contained 8 bases not matched to a gene.

In this sample, this clone turned up a few times. The V call is TRBV7-6, the J call TRBJ1-2; tentative D call: TRBD1 (6 bases). Germline V lookup: CDR1 SGHVS, CDR2 FNYEAQ. Between the trimmed V and J ends, which lost 1 base and 7 bases, there was a span of 13 bases. This CDR3 has 14 amino acids. The CDR3 protein is CASSLGQGLGGYTF. The CDR3 coding sequence is TGTGCCAGCAGCTTAGGGCAGGGGTTGGGTGGCTACACCTTC.

The genes are TRBV10-3 and TRBJ2-7, with 13 bases matching TRBD2. The CDR3 consists of 16 residues. After removal of 3 bases from V and 0 bases from J, the junction contained 2 bases not matched to a gene. CDR1 is ENHRY and CDR2 is SYGVKD in the germline V gene. The DNA of the CDR3 is TGTGCCATCAGTGAAGGACTAGCGGGAGTCTCCTACGAGCAGTACTTC. Translating gives CAISEGLAGVSYEQYF.

The rearrangement uses TRBV28 and TRBJ1-4; D possibly corresponds to TRBD1 (5 bases). The CDR3 runs to 15 residues. V was cut by 5 bases and J by 3 bases, with 13 bases left in between. The germline V gene has CDR1 MDHEN and CDR2 SYDVKM. The CDR3 region is CASSPDSLPNEKLFF. CDR3 DNA sequence: TGTGCCAGCAGTCCCGACAGTTTACCTAATGAAAAACTGTTTTTT.

The chain carries TRBV4-1 and TRBJ1-4, with D possibly being TRBD1 (6 bases). V lost 3 bases and J lost 5, with 16 bases in between. Germline V CDR1 and CDR2: MGHRA, YSYEKL. This CDR3 has 16 residues. In DNA form, the CDR3 reads TGCGCCAGCAGCCAGCCCAGGGGAGGGAAAAATGAAAAACTGTTTTTT. It translates to CASSQPRGGKNEKLFF.

V is TRBV15 and J is TRBJ2-7; D is unresolved. The V and J ends lost 0 bases and 4 bases respectively, with 4 bases between them. Germline lookup yields CDR1 LNHNV and CDR2 YYDKDF (reference sequence). The CDR3 runs 12 residues. CDR3 bases: TGTGCCACCAGCAGAGATCGGTACGAGCAGTACTTC. This codes for CATSRDRYEQYF.